Shown below are 19 T cell receptor beta chains from a single sample sequenced in a study of blood T cell repertoires in COVID-19. Produced via immunoSEQ multiplex PCR; TCRdb's table is partial and in-frame only. The sample records around 260,000 clones, about 88% being singletons. The source material was PBMCs or T cells enriched from blood (not recorded which). The source is a man aged 25 to 45 with acute COVID-19.

The chain uses TRBV9 and TRBJ1-1, with 7 bases matching TRBD1. CDR1 SGDLS and CDR2 YYNGEE come from the germline V gene. The trim removed 3 bases at V and 3 bases at J, leaving 5 bases unmatched. The CDR3 spans 14 residues. The CDR3 is CASSEGTADTEAFF. The CDR3 nucleotides read TGTGCCAGCAGCGAAGGGACAGCCGACACTGAAGCTTTCTTT. The full variable domain, with the rest looked up from reference TRBV9 and TRBJ1-1, is DSGVTQTPKHLITATGQRVTLRCSPRSGDLSVYWYQQSLDQGLQFLIQYYNGEERAKGNILERFSAQQFPDLHSELNLSSLELGDSALYFCASSEGTADTEAFFGQGTRLTVV.

As regards this clone: At one of its ends the junction is not consistent with the germline gene, which may arise from a read error. This chain joins TRBV29-1 and TRBJ1-2; perhaps TRBD1 as D (5 bases). CDR1 is SQVTM and CDR2 is ANQGSEA in the germline V gene. The CDR3 is 9 amino acids. The DNA for the CDR3 is TGCAGCGCGGGACCGGACTTTGACTGG. The encoded protein is CSAGPDFDW.

The table lists this clone with a few counts. The chain carries TRBV12-3 or TRBV12-4 and TRBJ2-3; unclear D gene. The V gene lost 8 bases and the J gene lost 3 bases, with 12 bases spanning the gap. This CDR3 is built from 13 residues. The CDR3 DNA follows: TGTGCCAGCGAGGATACTATAACAGATACGCAGTATTTT. This translates into CASEDTITDTQYF.

The chain couples TRBV19 to TRBJ2-3; TRBD1 matches at 10 bases. CDR1 and CDR2 (germline): LNHDA, SQIVND (reference sequence). This CDR3 contains 13 residues. J gave up 6 bases and V 10 bases, and 7 bases lay outside the gene matches. The DNA of the CDR3 is TGTGCCACCGGGACAGGGGCTTCCGATACGCAGTATTTT. Translated, it gives CATGTGASDTQYF.

The chain uses TRBV27 and TRBJ2-5; 8 bases match TRBD1. Trimming took 9 bases from V and 4 from J; bases not matched to a gene: 13. CDR3 length: 15 residues. Germline-derived CDR1 and CDR2 are MNHEY and SMNVEV (reference sequence). As DNA, the CDR3 is TGTGCCAGGACTTTTCCAGGACAGGGTCTAGAGACCCAGTACTTC. The encoded protein is CARTFPGQGLETQYF.

The V and J genes are TRBV7-3 and TRBJ2-3; 10 bases map to TRBD2. The CDR3 has 16 amino acids. Germline trimming cut 5 bases from V and 2 bases from J; bases unmatched to any gene: 7. Germline V gene lookup returns CDR1 SGHTA and CDR2 FQGTGA. CDR3 loop: CASSTWTSGNTDTQYF. The CDR3 DNA reads as TGTGCCAGCAGCACGTGGACTAGCGGTAACACAGATACGCAGTATTTT.

This chain links TRBV16 with TRBJ2-5; a possible D gene is TRBD1 (7 bases). This CDR3 is 14 amino acids long. V lost 4 bases and J 5 bases, leaving 14 bases between the germline ends. Germline assignment: CDR1 KGHSY and CDR2 FQNENV. The CDR3 region has the DNA TGTGCCAGCAGCCGGGCAGGGGGGATCGAGACCCAGTACTTC. This translates into CASSRAGGIETQYF.

The chain is built from TRBV9 and TRBJ2-2; 16 nucleotides agree with TRBD2. This CDR3 is 19 amino acids long. Trimming removed 0 bases from V and 5 bases from J; junction bases left unmatched: 7. Germline V gene data show CDR1 as SGDLS and CDR2 as YYNGEE. The CDR3 bases are TGTGCCAGCAGCGTAGTCCCGGGACTAGCGGGAGGGCAGACCGGGGAGCTGTTTTTT. Translation: CASSVVPGLAGGQTGELFF.

The J gene is TRBJ2-5, the V gene TRBV11-3; 10 bases agree with TRBD1. Germline trimming cut 6 bases from V and 4 bases from J; bases unmatched to any gene: 11. The CDR3 contains 16 residues. Looked up from germline, CDR1 is SGHNT and CDR2 is YENEEA. CDR3 in amino acids: CASRPRDRGSGETQYF. CDR3 in DNA: TGTGCCAGCAGACCCCGGGACAGGGGTTCAGGAGAGACCCAGTACTTC.

The rearrangement joins TRBV27 to TRBJ1-2; 11 nucleotides agree with TRBD1. CDR1 and CDR2 (germline): MNHEY, SMNVEV (reference sequence). CDR3 length: 14 amino acids. V dropped 3 bases and J dropped 7; count of bases not matched to a gene: 4. The CDR3 here is CASSFRTGGSGYTF. CDR3 in DNA: TGTGCCAGCAGTTTTCGGACAGGGGGCAGTGGCTACACCTTC.

CDR3 amino acids: CASSVAVAGPQETQYF. DNA for the CDR3: TGTGCCAGCAGCGTAGCGGTAGCGGGCCCCCAAGAGACCCAGTACTTC. The chain carries TRBV9 and TRBJ2-5; TRBD2 aligns across 7 bases. The germline CDR1 and CDR2 sequences are SGDLS and YYNGEE. Unmatched junction bases numbered 6, after V lost 0 bases and J lost 1 base. CDR3 length equals 16 residues.

A single count supports this clone. The chain has TRBV9 and TRBJ2-2; 10 bases map to TRBD2. This CDR3 is built from 16 residues. Germline-derived CDR1 and CDR2 are SGDLS and YYNGEE. The J segment lost 7 bases and the V segment lost 5 bases, leaving 11 bases of the junction unmatched. CDR3 sequence reads: CASRGSGRAGGGELFF. The CDR3 nucleotides read TGTGCCAGCAGGGGAAGCGGGAGGGCCGGTGGCGGGGAGCTGTTTTTT.

The chain carries TRBV11-2 and TRBJ2-5, with TRBD2 matching over 7 bases. V was clipped by 5 bases and J by 5 bases; unmatched bases: 8. This CDR3 contains 14 residues. CDR1 and CDR2 from the germline V gene are SGHAT and FQNNGV. CDR3 region: CASSPPGGSETQYF. Here the CDR3 DNA reads TGTGCCAGCAGCCCACCGGGGGGTTCGGAGACCCAGTACTTC. The variable domain in full, completed from reference TRBV11-2 and TRBJ2-5, reads EAGVAQSPRYKIIEKRQSVAFWCNPISGHATLYWYQQILGQGPKLLIQFQNNGVVDDSQLPKDRFSAERLKGVDSTLKIQPAKLEDSAVYLCASSPPGGSETQYFGPGTRLLVL.

The chain combines TRBV27 with TRBJ2-1; TRBD1 might be the D (7 bases). This CDR3 contains 15 residues. V was pared by 3 bases and J by 9 bases, with 18 bases between. Germline V CDR1 and CDR2: MNHEY, SMNVEV (reference sequence). The CDR3 reads CASSFRRGPGSEQFF. The CDR3 nucleotides read TGTGCCAGCAGTTTCCGGAGGGGGCCGGGGAGTGAGCAGTTCTTC.

The rearrangement uses TRBV19 and TRBJ2-4, with 12 bases matching TRBD2. The CDR3 is 17 residues long. Unmatched junction bases numbered 7, after V lost 4 bases and J lost 3 bases. Germline values: CDR1 LNHDA, CDR2 SQIVND (reference sequence). The CDR3 spells CASSTPTSGSGKNIQYF. The CDR3 coding sequence is TGTGCCAGTAGTACTCCGACTAGCGGGAGTGGCAAAAACATTCAGTACTTC.

This clone was seen a handful of times. The V call is TRBV10-3, the J call TRBJ2-1; the match to TRBD2 covers 9 bases. Germline V gene lookup returns CDR1 ENHRY and CDR2 SYGVKD. CDR3 length equals 16 residues. V shed 4 bases, J shed 4 bases, and the junction held 8 bases outside the gene matches. DNA for the CDR3: TGTGCCATCAGTGCGCTAGCGGGGACCTCATACAATGAGCAGTTCTTC. It encodes CAISALAGTSYNEQFF.

The chain employs TRBV4-1 and TRBJ1-1; 8 nucleotides align to TRBD1. CDR3 size: 14 residues. The trim removed 4 bases at V and 5 bases at J, leaving 6 bases unmatched. Germline lookup yields CDR1 MGHRA and CDR2 YSYEKL. In DNA, the CDR3 is TGCGCCAGCAGCCGGGACAGGACGTTTACTGAAGCTTTCTTT. Amino acids: CASSRDRTFTEAFF.

The J gene is TRBJ2-5, the V gene TRBV12-3 or TRBV12-4; D gene uncertain. There are 13 residues in the CDR3. Trimming cost V 3 bases and J 5 bases, with 10 bases left between them. As DNA, the CDR3 is TGTGCCAGCAGTTTCCCTACGTGGGAGACCCAGTACTTC. It specifies CASSFPTWETQYF.

The chain uses TRBV11-3 and TRBJ2-1; a possible D gene is TRBD2 (5 bases). The CDR3 loop spans 14 amino acids. V was shortened by 3 bases and J by 7 bases, with 13 bases between the two germline ends. Germline V gene data show CDR1 as SGHNT and CDR2 as YENEEA. CDR3 region: CASSLAGAPNEQFF. The CDR3 coding sequence is TGTGCCAGCAGCTTGGCGGGTGCTCCTAATGAGCAGTTCTTC.